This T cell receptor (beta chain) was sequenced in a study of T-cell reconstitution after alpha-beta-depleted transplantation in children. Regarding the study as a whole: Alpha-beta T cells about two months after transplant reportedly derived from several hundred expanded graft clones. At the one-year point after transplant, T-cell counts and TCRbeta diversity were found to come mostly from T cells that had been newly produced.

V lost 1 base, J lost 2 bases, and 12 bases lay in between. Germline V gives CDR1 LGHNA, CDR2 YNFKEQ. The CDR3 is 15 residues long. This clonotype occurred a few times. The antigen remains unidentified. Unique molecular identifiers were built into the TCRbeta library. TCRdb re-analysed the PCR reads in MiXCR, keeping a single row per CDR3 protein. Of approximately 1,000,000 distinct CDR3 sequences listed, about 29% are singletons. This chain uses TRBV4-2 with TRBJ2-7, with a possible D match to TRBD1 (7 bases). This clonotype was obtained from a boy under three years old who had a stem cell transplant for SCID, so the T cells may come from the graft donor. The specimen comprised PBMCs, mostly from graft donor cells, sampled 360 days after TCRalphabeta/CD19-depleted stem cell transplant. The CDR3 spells CASSQGGRGAYEQYF. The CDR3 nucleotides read TGTGCCAGCAGCCAAGGGGGCAGGGGGGCCTACGAGCAGTACTTC.